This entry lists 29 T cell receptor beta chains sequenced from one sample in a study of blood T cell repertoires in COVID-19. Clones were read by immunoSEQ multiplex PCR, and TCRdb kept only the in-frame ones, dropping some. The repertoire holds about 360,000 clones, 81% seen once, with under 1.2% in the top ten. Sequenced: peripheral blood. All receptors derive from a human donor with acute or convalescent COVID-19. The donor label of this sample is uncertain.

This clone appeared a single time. CDR3 region: CAYGKPTINYGYTF. As DNA, the CDR3 is TGTGCCTACGGGAAACCCACTATTAACTATGGCTACACCTTC. V and J are TRBV30 and TRBJ1-2; D is unclear. CDR3 length: 14 amino acids. Germline values: CDR1 GTSNPN, CDR2 SVGIG (reference sequence). The germline V and J ends were trimmed by 7 bases and 1 base, with 16 bases remaining between them.

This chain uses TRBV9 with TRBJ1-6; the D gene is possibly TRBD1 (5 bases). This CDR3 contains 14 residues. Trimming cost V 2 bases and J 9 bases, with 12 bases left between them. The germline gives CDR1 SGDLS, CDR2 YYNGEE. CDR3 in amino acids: CASSVQGFSSPLHF. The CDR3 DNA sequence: TGTGCCAGCAGCGTTCAGGGTTTTTCTTCACCCCTCCACTTT. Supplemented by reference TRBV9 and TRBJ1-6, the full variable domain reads DSGVTQTPKHLITATGQRVTLRCSPRSGDLSVYWYQQSLDQGLQFLIQYYNGEERAKGNILERFSAQQFPDLHSELNLSSLELGDSALYFCASSVQGFSSPLHFGNGTRLTVT.

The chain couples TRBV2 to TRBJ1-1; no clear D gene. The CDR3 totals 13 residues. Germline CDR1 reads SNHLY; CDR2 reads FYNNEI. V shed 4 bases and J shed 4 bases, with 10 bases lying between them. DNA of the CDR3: TGTGCCAGCAGTGTGAGGATTCGCACTGAAGCTTTCTTT. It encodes CASSVRIRTEAFF.

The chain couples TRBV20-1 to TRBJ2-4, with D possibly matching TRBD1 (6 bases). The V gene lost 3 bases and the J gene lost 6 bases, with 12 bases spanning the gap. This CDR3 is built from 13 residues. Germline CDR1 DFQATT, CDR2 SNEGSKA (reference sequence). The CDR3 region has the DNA TGCAGTGCTAGTTGGCAGGGGAGAAACATTCAGTACTTC. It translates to CSASWQGRNIQYF.

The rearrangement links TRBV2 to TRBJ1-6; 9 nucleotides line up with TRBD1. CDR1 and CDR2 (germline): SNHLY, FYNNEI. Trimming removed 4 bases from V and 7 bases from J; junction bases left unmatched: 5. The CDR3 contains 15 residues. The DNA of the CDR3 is TGTGCCAGCAGTGCAGGACAGGGGAAGAATTCACCCCTCCACTTT. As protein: CASSAGQGKNSPLHF.

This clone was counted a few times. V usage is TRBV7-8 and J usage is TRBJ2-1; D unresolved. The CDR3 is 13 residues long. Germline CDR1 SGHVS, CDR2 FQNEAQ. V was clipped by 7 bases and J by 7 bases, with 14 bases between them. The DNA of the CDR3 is TGTGCCAGCATGAAAAACTTCGGGAATGAGCAGTTCTTC. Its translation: CASMKNFGNEQFF.

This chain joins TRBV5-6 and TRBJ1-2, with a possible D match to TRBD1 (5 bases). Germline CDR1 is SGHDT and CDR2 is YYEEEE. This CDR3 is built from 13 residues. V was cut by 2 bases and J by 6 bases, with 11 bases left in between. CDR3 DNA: TGTGCCAGCAGCTTTGACAACAGGAATGGCTACACCTTC. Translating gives CASSFDNRNGYTF.

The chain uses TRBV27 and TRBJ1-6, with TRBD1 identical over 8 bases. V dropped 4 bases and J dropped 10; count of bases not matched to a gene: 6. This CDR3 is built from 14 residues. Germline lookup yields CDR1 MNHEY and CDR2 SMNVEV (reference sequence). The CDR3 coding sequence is TGTGCCAGCAGTTCCCGACAGGGGTACTCACCCCTCCACTTT. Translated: CASSSRQGYSPLHF.

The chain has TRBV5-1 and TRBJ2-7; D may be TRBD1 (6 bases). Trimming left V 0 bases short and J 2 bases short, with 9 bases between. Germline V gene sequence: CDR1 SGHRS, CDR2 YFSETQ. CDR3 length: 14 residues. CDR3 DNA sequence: TGCGCCAGCAGCTTGGTGGGACATCCCTACGAGCAGTACTTC. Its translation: CASSLVGHPYEQYF. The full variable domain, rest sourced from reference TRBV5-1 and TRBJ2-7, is KAGVTQTPRYLIKTRGQQVTLSCSPISGHRSVSWYQQTPGQGLQFLFEYFSETQRNKGNFPGRFSGRQFSNSRSEMNVSTLELGDSALYLCASSLVGHPYEQYFGPGTRLTVT.

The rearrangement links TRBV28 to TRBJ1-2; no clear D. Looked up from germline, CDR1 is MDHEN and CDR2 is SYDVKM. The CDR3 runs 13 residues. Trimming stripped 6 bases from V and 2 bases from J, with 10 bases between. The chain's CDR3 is CASREPLNYGYTF. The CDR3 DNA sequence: TGTGCCAGCAGGGAGCCCTTAAACTATGGCTACACCTTC.

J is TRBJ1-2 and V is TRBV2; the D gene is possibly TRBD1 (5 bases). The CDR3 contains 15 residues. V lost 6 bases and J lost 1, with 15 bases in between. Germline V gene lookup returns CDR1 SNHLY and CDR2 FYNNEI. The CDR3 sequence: CASSPDSFGNYGYTF. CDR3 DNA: TGTGCCAGCAGCCCCGACAGCTTCGGTAACTATGGCTACACCTTC. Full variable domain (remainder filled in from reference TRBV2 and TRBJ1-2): EPEVTQTPSHQVTQMGQEVILRCVPISNHLYFYWYRQILGQKVEFLVSFYNNEISEKSEIFDDQFSVERPDGSNFTLKIRSTKLEDSAMYFCASSPDSFGNYGYTFGSGTRLTVV.

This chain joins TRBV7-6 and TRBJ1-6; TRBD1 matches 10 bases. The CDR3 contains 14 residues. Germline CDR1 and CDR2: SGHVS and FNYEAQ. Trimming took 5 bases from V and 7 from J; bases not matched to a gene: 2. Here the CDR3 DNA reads TGTGCCAGCAGCCGGGGACAGGGGAATTCACCCCTCCACTTT. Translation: CASSRGQGNSPLHF.

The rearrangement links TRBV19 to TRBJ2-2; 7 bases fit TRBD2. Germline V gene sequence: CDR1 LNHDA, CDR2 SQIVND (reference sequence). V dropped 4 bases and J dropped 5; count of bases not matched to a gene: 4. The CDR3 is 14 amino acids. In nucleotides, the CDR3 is TGTGCCAGTAGTAGCGGGGGAAGGACCGGGGAGCTGTTTTTT. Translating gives CASSSGGRTGELFF.

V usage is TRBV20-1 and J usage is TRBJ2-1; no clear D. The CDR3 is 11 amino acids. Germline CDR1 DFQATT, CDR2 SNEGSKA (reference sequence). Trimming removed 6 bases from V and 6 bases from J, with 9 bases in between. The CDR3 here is CSAPTVNEQFF. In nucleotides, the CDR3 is TGCAGTGCGCCGACTGTCAATGAGCAGTTCTTC.

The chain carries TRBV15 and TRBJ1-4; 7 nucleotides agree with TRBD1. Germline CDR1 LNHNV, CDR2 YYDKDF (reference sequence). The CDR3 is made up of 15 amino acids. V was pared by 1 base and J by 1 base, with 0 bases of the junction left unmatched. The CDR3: CATSRAGGTNEKLFF. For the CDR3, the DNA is TGTGCCACCAGCAGAGCAGGGGGAACTAATGAAAAACTGTTTTTT.

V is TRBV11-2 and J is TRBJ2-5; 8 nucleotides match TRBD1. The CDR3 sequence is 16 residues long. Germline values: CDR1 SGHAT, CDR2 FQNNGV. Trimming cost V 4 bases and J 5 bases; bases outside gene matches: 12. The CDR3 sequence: CASSYGQGAVRETQYF. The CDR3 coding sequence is TGTGCCAGCAGCTATGGGCAGGGGGCAGTGAGGGAGACCCAGTACTTC.

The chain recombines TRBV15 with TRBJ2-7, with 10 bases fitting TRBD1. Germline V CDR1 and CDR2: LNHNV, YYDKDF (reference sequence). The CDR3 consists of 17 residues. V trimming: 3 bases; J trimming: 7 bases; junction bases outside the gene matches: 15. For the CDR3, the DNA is TGTGCCACCAGCAGGGAACGGCTCGGGACAGGGGAAGGGGAGCAGTACTTC. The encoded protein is CATSRERLGTGEGEQYF. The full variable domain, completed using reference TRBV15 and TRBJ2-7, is DAMVIQNPRYQVTQFGKPVTLSCSQTLNHNVMYWYQQKSSQAPKLLFHYYDKDFNNEADTPDNFQSRRPNTSFCFLDIRSPGLGDTAMYLCATSRERLGTGEGEQYFGPGTRLTVT.

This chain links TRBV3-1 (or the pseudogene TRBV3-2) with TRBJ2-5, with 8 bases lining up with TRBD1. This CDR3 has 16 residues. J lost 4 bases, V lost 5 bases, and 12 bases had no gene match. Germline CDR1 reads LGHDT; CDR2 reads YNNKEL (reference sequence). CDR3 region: CASSYQPRGRGETQYF. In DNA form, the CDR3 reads TGTGCCAGCAGCTACCAGCCCAGGGGGCGAGGAGAGACCCAGTACTTC.

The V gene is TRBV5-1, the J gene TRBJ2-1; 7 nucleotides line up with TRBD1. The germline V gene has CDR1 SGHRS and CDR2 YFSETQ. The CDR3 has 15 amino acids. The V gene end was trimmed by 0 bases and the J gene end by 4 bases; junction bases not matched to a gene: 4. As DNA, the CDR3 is TGCGCCAGCAGCTTGGTGGGACAGTCATACAATGAGCAGTTCTTC. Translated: CASSLVGQSYNEQFF.

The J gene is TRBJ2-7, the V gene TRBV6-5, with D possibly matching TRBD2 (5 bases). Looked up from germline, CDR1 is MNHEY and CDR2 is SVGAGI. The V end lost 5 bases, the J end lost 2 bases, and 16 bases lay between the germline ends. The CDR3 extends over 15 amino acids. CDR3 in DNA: TGTGCCAGCAGTCGGGCCGGGATCAACCCCTACGAGCAGTACTTC. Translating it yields CASSRAGINPYEQYF.

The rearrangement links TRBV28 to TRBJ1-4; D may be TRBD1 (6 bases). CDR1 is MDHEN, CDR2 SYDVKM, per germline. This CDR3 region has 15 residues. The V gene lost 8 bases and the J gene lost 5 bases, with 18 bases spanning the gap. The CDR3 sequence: CASGWGGGSNEKLFF. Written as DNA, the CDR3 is TGTGCCAGCGGATGGGGAGGGGGGTCGAATGAAAAACTGTTTTTT.

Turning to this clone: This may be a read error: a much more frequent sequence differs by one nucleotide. CDR3 DNA sequence: TGTGCCAGCAGCTTAGGACAGGGGAACACTGAAGCTTTCTTT. It specifies CASSLGQGNTEAFF. V usage is TRBV7-2 and J usage is TRBJ1-1; 7 positions match TRBD1. V shed 1 base and J 1 base; nucleotides not matched to a gene: 0. The CDR3 is 14 residues long. The germline V gene has CDR1 SGHTA and CDR2 FQGNSA.

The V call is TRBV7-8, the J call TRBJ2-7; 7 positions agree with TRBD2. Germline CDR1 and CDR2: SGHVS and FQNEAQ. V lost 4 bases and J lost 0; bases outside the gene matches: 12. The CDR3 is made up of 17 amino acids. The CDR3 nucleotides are TGTGCCAGCAGCTCCGTCGGTAGTGGGAGGGCCTCCTACGAGCAGTACTTC. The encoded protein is CASSSVGSGRASYEQYF. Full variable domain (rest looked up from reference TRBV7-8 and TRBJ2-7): GAGVSQSPRYKVAKRGQDVALRCDPISGHVSLFWYQQALGQGPEFLTYFQNEAQLDKSGLPSDRFFAERPEGSVSTLKIQRTQQEDSAVYLCASSSVGSGRASYEQYFGPGTRLTVT.

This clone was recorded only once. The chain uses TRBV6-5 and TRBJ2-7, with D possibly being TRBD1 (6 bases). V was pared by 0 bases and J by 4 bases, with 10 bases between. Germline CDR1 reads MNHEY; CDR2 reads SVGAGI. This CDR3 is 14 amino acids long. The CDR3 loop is CASSYSTGKYEQYF. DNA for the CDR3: TGTGCCAGCAGTTACTCCACAGGGAAGTACGAGCAGTACTTC.

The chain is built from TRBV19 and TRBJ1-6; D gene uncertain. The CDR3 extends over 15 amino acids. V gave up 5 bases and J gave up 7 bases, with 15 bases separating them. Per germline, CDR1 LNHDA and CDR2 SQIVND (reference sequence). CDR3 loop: CASSSRLVQNSPLHF. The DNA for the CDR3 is TGTGCCAGTAGTTCCCGACTAGTTCAAAATTCACCCCTCCACTTT. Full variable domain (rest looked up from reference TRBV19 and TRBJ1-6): DGGITQSPKYLFRKEGQNVTLSCEQNLNHDAMYWYRQDPGQGLRLIYYSQIVNDFQKGDIAEGYSVSREKKESFPLTVTSAQKNPTAFYLCASSSRLVQNSPLHFGNGTRLTVT.

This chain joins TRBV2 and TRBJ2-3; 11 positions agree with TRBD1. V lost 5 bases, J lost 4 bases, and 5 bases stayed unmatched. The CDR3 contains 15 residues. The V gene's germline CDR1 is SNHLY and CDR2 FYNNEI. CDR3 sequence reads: CASSPDRGPSDTQYF. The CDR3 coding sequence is TGTGCCAGCAGTCCGGACAGGGGGCCCTCAGATACGCAGTATTTT.

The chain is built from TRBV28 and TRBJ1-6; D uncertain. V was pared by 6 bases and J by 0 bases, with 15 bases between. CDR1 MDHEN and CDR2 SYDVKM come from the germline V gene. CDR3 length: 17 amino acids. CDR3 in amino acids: CASSPRASGSYNSPLHF. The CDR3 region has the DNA TGTGCCAGCAGCCCACGAGCTTCCGGCTCCTATAATTCACCCCTCCACTTT.

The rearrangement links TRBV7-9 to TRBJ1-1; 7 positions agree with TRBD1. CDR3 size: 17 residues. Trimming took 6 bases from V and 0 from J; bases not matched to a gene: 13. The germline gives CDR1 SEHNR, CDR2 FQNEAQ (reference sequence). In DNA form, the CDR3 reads TGTGCCAGCAGTCAGAAGAAGACGACAGGGCTGAACACTGAAGCTTTCTTT. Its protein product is CASSQKKTTGLNTEAFF.

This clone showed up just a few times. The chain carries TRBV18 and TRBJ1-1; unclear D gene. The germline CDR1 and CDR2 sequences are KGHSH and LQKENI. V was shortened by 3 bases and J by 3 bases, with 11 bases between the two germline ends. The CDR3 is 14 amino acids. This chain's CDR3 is CASSPGPFYTEAFF. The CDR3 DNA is TGTGCCAGCTCACCGGGCCCATTCTACACTGAAGCTTTCTTT.